Sequencing of this T cell receptor (beta chain) was carried out in a study of T-cell memory formation after mild COVID-19. MiXCR, run by TCRdb on the 5' RACE reads, gives a single entry per CDR3 protein. Of some 70,000 distinct CDR3 sequences detected, roughly a sixth appear once; the ten largest clones hold about a third. The CDR3 covers 14 residues. Germline CDR1 reads KGHSH; CDR2 reads LQKENI. V lost 3 bases and J 2 bases, leaving 11 bases between the germline ends. This clonotype was seen only a few times. The target antigen is unknown. Broader study findings: CD4+ bias marked clones expanding day 15 to 37, unlike balanced contracting clones.

The clonotype comes from an adult woman who had mild COVID-19 (a few samples of this study predate the infection). Cell type and time point are not known. The sequenced material came from PBMCs or a T cell subset sorted from them (not recorded which). The chain joins TRBV18 to TRBJ2-7, with D perhaps given as TRBD1 or TRBD2 (5 bases each). The DNA for the CDR3 is TGTGCCAGCTCACCCAGGGACGGTACCTACGAGCAGTACTTC. Amino acids: CASSPRDGTYEQYF.